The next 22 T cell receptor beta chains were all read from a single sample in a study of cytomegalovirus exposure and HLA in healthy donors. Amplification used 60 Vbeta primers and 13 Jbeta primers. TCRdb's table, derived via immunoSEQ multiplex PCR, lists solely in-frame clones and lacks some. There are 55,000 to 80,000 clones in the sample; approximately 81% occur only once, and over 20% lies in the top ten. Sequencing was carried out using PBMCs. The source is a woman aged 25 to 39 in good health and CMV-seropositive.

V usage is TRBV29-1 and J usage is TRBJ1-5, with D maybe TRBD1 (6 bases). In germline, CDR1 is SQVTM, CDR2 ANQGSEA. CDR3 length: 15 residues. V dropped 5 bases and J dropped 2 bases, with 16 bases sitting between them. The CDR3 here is CSVTLDRLGNQPQHF. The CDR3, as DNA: TGCAGCGTTACACTGGACAGACTCGGCAATCAGCCCCAGCATTTT.

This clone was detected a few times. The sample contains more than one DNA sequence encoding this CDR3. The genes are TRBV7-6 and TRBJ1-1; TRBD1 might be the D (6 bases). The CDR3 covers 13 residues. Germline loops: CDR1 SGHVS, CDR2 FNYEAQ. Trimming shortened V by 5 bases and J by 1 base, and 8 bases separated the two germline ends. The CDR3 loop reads CASSLGQNTEAFF. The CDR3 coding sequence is TGTGCCAGCAGCCTGGGACAGAACACTGAAGCTTTCTTT.

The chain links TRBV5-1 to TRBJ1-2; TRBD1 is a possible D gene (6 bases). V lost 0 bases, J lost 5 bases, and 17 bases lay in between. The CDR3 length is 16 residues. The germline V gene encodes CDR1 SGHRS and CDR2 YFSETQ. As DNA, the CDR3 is TGCGCCAGCAGCTTGGTGACAGGACGGGTTGGATATGGCTACACCTTC. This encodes CASSLVTGRVGYGYTF.

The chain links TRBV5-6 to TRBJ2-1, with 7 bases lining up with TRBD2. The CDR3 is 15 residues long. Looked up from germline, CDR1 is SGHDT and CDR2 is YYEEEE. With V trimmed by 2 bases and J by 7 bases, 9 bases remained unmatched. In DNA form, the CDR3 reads TGTGCCAGCAGCTTTTCAGGGAGGGGTTTGAATGAGCAGTTCTTC. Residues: CASSFSGRGLNEQFF.

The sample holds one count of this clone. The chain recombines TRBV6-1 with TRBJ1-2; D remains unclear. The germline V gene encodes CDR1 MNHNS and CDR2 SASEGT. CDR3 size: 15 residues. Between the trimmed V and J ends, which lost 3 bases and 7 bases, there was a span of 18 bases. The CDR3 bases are TGTGCCAGCAGTGATTGGGCAAAGGTGAACGGTGGCTACACCTTC. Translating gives CASSDWAKVNGGYTF.

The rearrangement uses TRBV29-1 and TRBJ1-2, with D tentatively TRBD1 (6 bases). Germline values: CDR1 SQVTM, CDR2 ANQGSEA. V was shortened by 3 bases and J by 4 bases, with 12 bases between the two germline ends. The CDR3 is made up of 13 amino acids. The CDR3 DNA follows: TGCAGCGTTGAGAACAGGGTTAGCTATGGCTACACCTTC. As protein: CSVENRVSYGYTF.

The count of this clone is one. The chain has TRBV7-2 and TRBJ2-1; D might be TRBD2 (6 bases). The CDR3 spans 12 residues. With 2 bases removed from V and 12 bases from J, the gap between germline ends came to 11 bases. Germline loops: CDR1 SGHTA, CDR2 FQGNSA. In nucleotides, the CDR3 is TGTGCCAGCAGCTTAACTAGCTTTATGCAGTTCTTC. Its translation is CASSLTSFMQFF.

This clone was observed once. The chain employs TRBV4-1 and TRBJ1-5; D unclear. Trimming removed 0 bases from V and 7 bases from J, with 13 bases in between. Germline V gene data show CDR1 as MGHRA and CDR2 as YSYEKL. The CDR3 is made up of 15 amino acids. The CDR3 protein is CASSQDRSRSQPQHF. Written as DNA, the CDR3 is TGCGCCAGCAGCCAAGATAGGAGTCGTAGCCAGCCCCAGCATTTT.

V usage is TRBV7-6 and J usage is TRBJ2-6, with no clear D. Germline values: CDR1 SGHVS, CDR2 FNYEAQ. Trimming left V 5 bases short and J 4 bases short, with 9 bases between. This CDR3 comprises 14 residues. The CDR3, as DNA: TGTGCCAGCAGCACCGCCGCGGGGGCCAACGTCCTGACTTTC. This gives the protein CASSTAAGANVLTF.

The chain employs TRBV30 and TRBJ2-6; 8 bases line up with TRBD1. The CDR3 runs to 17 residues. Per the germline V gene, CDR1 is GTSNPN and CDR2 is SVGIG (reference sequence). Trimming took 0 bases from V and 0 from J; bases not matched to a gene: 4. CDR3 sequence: CAWSVGQASSGANVLTF. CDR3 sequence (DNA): TGTGCCTGGAGTGTGGGACAGGCTAGCTCTGGGGCCAACGTCCTGACTTTC.

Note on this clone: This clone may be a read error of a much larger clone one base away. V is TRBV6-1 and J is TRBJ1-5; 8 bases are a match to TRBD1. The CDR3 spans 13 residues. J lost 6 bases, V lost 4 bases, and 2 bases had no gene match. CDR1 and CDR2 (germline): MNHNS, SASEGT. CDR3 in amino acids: CASSVQGGQPQHF. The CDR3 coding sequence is TGTGCCAGCAGTGTACAGGGGGGTCAGCCCCAGCATTTT.

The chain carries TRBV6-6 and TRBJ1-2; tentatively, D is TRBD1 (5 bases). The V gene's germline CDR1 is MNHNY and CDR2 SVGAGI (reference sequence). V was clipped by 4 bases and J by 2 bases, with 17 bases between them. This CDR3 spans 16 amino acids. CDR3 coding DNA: TGTGCCAGCAGTTCATACAACACAGGTTCAAACTATGGCTACACCTTC. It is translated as CASSSYNTGSNYGYTF.

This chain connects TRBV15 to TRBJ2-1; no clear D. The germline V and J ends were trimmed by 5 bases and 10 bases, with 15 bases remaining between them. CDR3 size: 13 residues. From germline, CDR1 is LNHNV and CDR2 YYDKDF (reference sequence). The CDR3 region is CATSRAAELEQFF. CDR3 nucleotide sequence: TGTGCCACCAGCCGCGCGGCGGAGCTCGAGCAGTTCTTC.

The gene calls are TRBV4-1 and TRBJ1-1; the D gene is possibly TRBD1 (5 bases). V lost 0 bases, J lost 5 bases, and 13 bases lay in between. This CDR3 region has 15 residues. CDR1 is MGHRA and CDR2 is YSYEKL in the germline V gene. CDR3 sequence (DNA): TGCGCCAGCAGCCAAGATCCAGGGCGAAGGACTGAAGCTTTCTTT. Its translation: CASSQDPGRRTEAFF.

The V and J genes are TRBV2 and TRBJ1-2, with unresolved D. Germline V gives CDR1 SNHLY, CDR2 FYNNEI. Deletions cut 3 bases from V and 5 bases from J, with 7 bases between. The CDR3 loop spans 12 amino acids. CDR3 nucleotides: TGTGCCAGCAGTGAGGGCGAGTATGGCTACACCTTC. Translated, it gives CASSEGEYGYTF.

CDR3 sequence: CASSRGTGSSGNTIYF. The CDR3 region has the DNA TGTGCCAGCAGCAGAGGGACAGGAAGCTCTGGAAACACCATATATTTT. This chain uses TRBV6-6 with TRBJ1-3; TRBD1 aligns across 8 bases. The CDR3 sequence is 16 residues long. Germline V CDR1 and CDR2: MNHNY, SVGAGI (reference sequence). With V trimmed by 6 bases and J by 0 bases, 7 bases remained unmatched.

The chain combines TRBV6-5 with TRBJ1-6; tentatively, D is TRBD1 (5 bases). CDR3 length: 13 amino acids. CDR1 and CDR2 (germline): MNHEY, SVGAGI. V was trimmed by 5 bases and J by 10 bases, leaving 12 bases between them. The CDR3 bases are TGTGCCAGCAGTCAGGGTCTCGGGTCACCCCTCCACTTT. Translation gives CASSQGLGSPLHF.

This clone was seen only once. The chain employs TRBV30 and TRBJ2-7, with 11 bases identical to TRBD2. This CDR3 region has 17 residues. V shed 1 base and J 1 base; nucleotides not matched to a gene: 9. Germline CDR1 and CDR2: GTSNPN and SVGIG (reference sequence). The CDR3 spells CAWSGLAGPRGSYEQYF. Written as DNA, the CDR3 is TGTGCCTGGAGTGGACTAGCGGGACCTCGCGGTTCCTACGAGCAGTACTTC.

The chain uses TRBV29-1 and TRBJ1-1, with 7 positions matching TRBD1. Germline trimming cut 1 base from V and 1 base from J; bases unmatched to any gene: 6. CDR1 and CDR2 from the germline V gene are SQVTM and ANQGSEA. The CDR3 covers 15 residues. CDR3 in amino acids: CSVEAGTAWNTEAFF. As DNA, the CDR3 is TGCAGCGTTGAAGCGGGGACAGCCTGGAACACTGAAGCTTTCTTT. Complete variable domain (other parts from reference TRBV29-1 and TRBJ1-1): SAVISQKPSRDICQRGTSLTIQCQVDSQVTMMFWYRQQPGQSLTLIATANQGSEATYESGFVIDKFPISRPNLTFSTLTVSNMSPEDSSIYLCSVEAGTAWNTEAFFGQGTRLTVV.

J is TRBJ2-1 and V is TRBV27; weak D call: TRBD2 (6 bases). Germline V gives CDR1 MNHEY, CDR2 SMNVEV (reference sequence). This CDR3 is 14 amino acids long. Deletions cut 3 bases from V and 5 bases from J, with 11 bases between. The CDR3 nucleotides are TGTGCCAGCAGTTTCCTTTCGGGGGACAATGAGCAGTTCTTC. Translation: CASSFLSGDNEQFF.

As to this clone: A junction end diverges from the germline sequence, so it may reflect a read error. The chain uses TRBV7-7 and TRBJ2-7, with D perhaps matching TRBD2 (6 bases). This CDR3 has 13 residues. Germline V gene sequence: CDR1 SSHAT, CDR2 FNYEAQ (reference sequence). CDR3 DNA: TGTGCTAGCAGCCTTGTACTAGCTGGCGAGCAGTACTTC. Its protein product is CASSLVLAGEQYF.

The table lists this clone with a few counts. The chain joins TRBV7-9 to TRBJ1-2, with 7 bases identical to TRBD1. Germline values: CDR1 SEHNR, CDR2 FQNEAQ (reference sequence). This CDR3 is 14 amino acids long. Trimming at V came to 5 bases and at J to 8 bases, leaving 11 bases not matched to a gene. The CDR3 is CASSRQGLPMGYTF. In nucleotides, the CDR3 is TGTGCCAGCAGCCGACAGGGCCTCCCTATGGGCTACACCTTC.